Below, 5 T cell receptor beta chains from the same sample are listed, as sequenced in a study of blood T cell repertoires in COVID-19. Using immunoSEQ multiplex PCR, the repertoire was profiled, and TCRdb retains in-frame clones only, with some absent. The sample shows some 59,000 clones, about 80% of them seen only once. Sequencing was carried out using peripheral blood. The receptors originated from a man older than 75 with active or convalescent COVID-19.

The chain uses TRBV2 and TRBJ2-7; 11 nucleotides line up with TRBD2. From germline, CDR1 is SNHLY and CDR2 FYNNEI. The CDR3 contains 15 residues. Trimming removed 0 bases from V and 7 bases from J; junction bases left unmatched: 5. The CDR3 is CASSEALAGGGEQYF. The CDR3 DNA is TGTGCCAGCAGTGAAGCGCTAGCGGGAGGTGGGGAGCAGTACTTC. Supplemented by reference TRBV2 and TRBJ2-7, the full variable domain reads EPEVTQTPSHQVTQMGQEVILRCVPISNHLYFYWYRQILGQKVEFLVSFYNNEISEKSEIFDDQFSVERPDGSNFTLKIRSTKLEDSAMYFCASSEALAGGGEQYFGPGTRLTVT.

This chain uses TRBV2 with TRBJ2-2, with a tentative D call TRBD2 (6 bases). Germline CDR1 and CDR2: SNHLY and FYNNEI. The V end lost 5 bases, the J end lost 6 bases, and 7 bases lay between the germline ends. The CDR3 is made up of 12 amino acids. The CDR3 sequence: CASSRESGELFF. In DNA, the CDR3 is TGTGCCAGCAGTCGGGAGTCCGGGGAGCTGTTTTTT. The full variable domain, rest sourced from reference TRBV2 and TRBJ2-2, is EPEVTQTPSHQVTQMGQEVILRCVPISNHLYFYWYRQILGQKVEFLVSFYNNEISEKSEIFDDQFSVERPDGSNFTLKIRSTKLEDSAMYFCASSRESGELFFGEGSRLTVL.

V gene TRBV6-2 or TRBV6-3 combines with J gene TRBJ1-5; D possibly corresponds to TRBD1 (5 bases). CDR1 is MNHEY and CDR2 is SVGEGT in the germline V gene. CDR3 length: 18 amino acids. Trimming shortened V by 2 bases and J by 0 bases, and 17 bases separated the two germline ends. CDR3 sequence: CASSYLSGGPNSNQPQHF. CDR3 nucleotides: TGTGCCAGCAGTTACCTTTCCGGGGGACCGAATAGCAATCAGCCCCAGCATTTT.

V and J are TRBV3-1 (or the pseudogene TRBV3-2) and TRBJ2-1, with 7 bases matching TRBD2. From germline, CDR1 is LGHDT and CDR2 YNNKEL (reference sequence). The CDR3 length is 17 residues. V gave up 0 bases and J gave up 0 bases; unmatched junction bases: 5. CDR3 amino acids: CASSQEGRGSSYNEQFF. CDR3 DNA sequence: TGTGCCAGCAGCCAAGAAGGGCGGGGGAGCTCCTACAATGAGCAGTTCTTC.

The chain combines TRBV25-1 with TRBJ1-4; 7 nucleotides line up with TRBD1. Losses at the gene ends were 6 bases for V and 12 bases for J; bases not matched to a gene: 7. The CDR3 has 12 residues. Germline assignment: CDR1 MGHDK and CDR2 SYGVNS. The CDR3 sequence: CASRLGQEQLFF. Written as DNA, the CDR3 is TGTGCCAGCAGACTAGGACAGGAACAACTGTTTTTT.